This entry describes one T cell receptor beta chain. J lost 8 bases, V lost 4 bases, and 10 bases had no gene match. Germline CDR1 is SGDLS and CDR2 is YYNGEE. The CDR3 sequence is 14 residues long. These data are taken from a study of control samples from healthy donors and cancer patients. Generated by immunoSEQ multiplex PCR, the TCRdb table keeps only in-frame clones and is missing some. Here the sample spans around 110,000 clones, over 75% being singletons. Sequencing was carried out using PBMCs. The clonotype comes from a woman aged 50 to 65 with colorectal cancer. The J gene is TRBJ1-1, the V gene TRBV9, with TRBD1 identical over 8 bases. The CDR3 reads CASSPPGQGREAFF. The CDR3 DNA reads TGTGCCAGCAGCCCCCCCGGACAGGGACGGGAAGCTTTCTTT.